The subject of this entry is one TCR beta chain. Its antigen is unknown. There are no base qualities to consult, and no much larger clone falls within one base. The sample originates from a study of T cells after yellow fever vaccination (dated by TCRdb to about 2019). A note on the overall study: The SMART-Seq v4 Ultra Low Input RNA kit was used to prepare libraries from fractions with low cell numbers. To follow T-cell clones before and after both primary and booster YFV17D yellow fever vaccination, bulk TCR alpha and beta repertoires underwent longitudinal sequencing. Two healthy male donors, one aged 18 to 30 and one aged 30 to 40 years, made up the cohort. Blood was drawn at multiple timepoints before and after primary and secondary immunization, with bulk PBMC replicates and cell subsets isolated.

CDR1 and CDR2, per the germline V gene (reference sequence), are DFQATT and SNEGSKA. V loses 0 bases, J loses 5 bases, and the germline ends lie 7 bases apart. Taken from cysteine to phenylalanine, the CDR3 has 12 residues. The only DNA kept is the CDR3, 36 bases in frame from the first base. The treatment or condition label for this specimen denotes: live attenuated yellow fever vaccine strain. A standard Ficoll-Paque protocol was used to isolate PBMCs from peripheral blood. Dynabeads CD4 and CD8 positive selection kits were used to isolate CD4 and CD8 T-cell fractions. RNA was extracted with TriZol from bulk PBMCs, CD4 and CD8 fractions, and dextramer-positive and dextramer-negative fractions. What the study reported, not specific to this receptor: Most clones expanded after primary vaccination (approximately 97% of CD4 and approximately 86% of CD8) were re-detected after the booster, suggesting that broad memory maintenance occurred. Computational filtering was needed because FACS-sorted repertoires could contain abundant contaminating clonotypes from the bulk population. Because only a couple of donors were included in the study, the extent to which the findings can be generalized is limited. A small share of clonotypes occurred in both CD4 and CD8 compartments, likely arising from convergent recombination. The secondary T-cell response was weaker than the primary response but faster, peaking on day 5 instead of day 15.

TCRdb names Illumina NovaSeq 6000 as the instrument used. Synthesis of TCR cDNA relied on 5'RACE template switching, a step that introduced a universal primer site along with unique molecular identifiers. Priming for cDNA synthesis came from both the TCR alpha and TCR beta constant segments. Libraries were amplified in two PCR steps, with sample barcodes and sequencing adapters added in the second step. Sequencing of the libraries was done on either Illumina HiSeq 2500 (2x100 bp) or NovaSeq (2x150 bp). The original methods were these. Reads were demultiplexed and collapsed into UMI consensus sequences with MIGEC, and V(D)J alignment was performed with MiXCR. Clonotypes responding to the vaccine were identified with edgeR on replicate PBMC samples, with the criteria of FDR below 0.01 and a log2 fold change above 5 up to day 15. Each bulk clonotype was labeled CD4 or CD8 based on which sequenced repertoire, CD4 or CD8, contained the clonotype at higher abundance. TCRdb took the public reads, trimmed them with fastp at Q25, ran MiXCR for clone calling and kept in-frame beta chains. Each CDR3 protein gets just one entry, which takes the most common genes and DNA from the rows behind it. TCRdb, rather than the study authors, made the V and J calls. This sample holds 95,000 to 150,000 distinct CDR3 sequences; approximately 16% were observed only once. The top ten hold roughly two fifths of the sample.

The chain is made from TRBV20-1 and TRBJ1-1; TRBD1 is a possible D gene, resting on 5 matching bases. The material was CD8+ T cells sorted from PBMCs, obtained 5 days after the yellow fever booster vaccination. The sequence was obtained from a man between 18 and 29 years old who received the YFV17D yellow fever vaccine. The CDR3: CSARDGATEAFF. The DNA sequence is TGCAGTGCTAGAGATGGGGCTACTGAAGCTTTCTTT.